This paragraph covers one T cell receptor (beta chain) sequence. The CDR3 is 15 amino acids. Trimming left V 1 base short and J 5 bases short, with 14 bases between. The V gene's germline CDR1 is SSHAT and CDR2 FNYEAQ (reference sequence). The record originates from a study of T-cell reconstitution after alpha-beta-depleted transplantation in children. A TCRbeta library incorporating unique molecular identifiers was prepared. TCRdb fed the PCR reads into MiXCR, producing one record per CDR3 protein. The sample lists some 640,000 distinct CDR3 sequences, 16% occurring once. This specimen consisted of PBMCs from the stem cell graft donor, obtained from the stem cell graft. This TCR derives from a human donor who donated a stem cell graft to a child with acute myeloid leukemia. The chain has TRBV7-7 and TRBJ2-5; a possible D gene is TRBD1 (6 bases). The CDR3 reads CASSLEAGVGETQYF. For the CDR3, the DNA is TGTGCCAGCAGCTTAGAGGCAGGGGTGGGCGAGACCCAGTACTTC.